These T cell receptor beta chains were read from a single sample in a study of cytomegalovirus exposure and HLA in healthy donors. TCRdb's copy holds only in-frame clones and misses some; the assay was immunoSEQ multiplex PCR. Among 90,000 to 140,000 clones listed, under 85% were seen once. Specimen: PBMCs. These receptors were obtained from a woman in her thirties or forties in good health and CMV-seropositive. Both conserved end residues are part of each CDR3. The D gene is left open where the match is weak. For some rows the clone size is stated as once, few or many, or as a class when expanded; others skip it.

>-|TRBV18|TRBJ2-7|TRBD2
CASSPDRGRATYEQYF
TGTGCCAGCTCACCCGACCGCGGGAGGGCTACCTACGAGCAGTACTTC
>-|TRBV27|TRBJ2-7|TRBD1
CASSLSRTGYEQYF
TGTGCCAGCAGTTTATCGAGGACAGGCTACGAGCAGTACTTC
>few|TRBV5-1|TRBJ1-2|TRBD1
CASSGGTGPGGYTF
TGCGCCAGCAGCGGCGGGACAGGCCCTGGTGGCTACACCTTC
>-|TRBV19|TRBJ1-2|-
CASRGTRTDYGYTF
TGTGCCAGTAGGGGGACACGGACTGACTATGGCTACACCTTC
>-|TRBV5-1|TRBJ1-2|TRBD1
CASSLADRDGYTF
TGCGCCAGCAGCTTGGCAGACAGGGATGGCTACACCTTC
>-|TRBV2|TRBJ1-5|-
CASSEQQEHQPQHF
TGTGCCAGCAGTGAACAACAGGAACATCAGCCCCAGCATTTT
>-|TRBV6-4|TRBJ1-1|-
CASFNAETEAFF
TGTGCCAGCTTCAATGCGGAAACTGAAGCTTTCTTT
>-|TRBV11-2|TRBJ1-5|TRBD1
CASSQDRGNQPQHF
TGTGCCAGCAGCCAGGACAGGGGCAATCAGCCCCAGCATTTT
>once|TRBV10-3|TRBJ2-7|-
CAISESILLDTTYEQYF
TGTGCCATCAGTGAGTCGATTCTGTTGGACACAACCTACGAGCAGTACTTC
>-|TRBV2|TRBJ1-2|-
CASSGTLQGRAYGYTF
TGTGCCAGCAGTGGTACTCTACAGGGAAGGGCCTATGGCTACACCTTC